This is a list of T cell receptor beta chains from one sample in a study of beta chain features in type 1 diabetes. Produced via immunoSEQ multiplex PCR; TCRdb's table is partial and in-frame only. This sample has 300,000 to 400,000 clones, with approximately 12% found just once. The sequenced material came from naive CD4+ T cells from blood. These receptors were collected from a man aged 18 to 30 in good health. CDR3s include the opening cysteine and the closing phenylalanine or tryptophan. A D gene is named only where the DNA matches it firmly. Clone size is stated in some rows and not others, as once, few, many or a class when expanded.

cdr3_aa	cdr3_nt	v_call	j_call	clone_size	d_call
CASSRDIRNPSTDTQYF	TGTGCCAGCAGCCGGGATATTCGGAACCCTAGCACAGATACGCAGTATTTT	TRBV5-4	TRBJ2-3	-	-
CASSLALAGGPDTQYF	TGTGCCAGCAGCTTGGCACTAGCGGGGGGCCCAGATACGCAGTATTTT	TRBV11-2	TRBJ2-3	-	TRBD2
CASSVRQGADTQYF	TGTGCCAGCAGCGTACGGCAGGGCGCAGATACGCAGTATTTT	TRBV9	TRBJ2-3	-	-
CASSAARSYEQYF	TGTGCCAGCAGCGCAGCGCGGTCCTACGAGCAGTACTTC	TRBV7-9	TRBJ2-7	few	-
CASSSGGTSSYEQYF	TGTGCCAGCAGCTCCGGGGGGACCAGCTCCTACGAGCAGTACTTC	TRBV7-2	TRBJ2-7	few	TRBD2
CAWSWGQGYNEQFF	TGTGCCTGGAGTTGGGGACAGGGATACAATGAGCAGTTCTTC	TRBV30	TRBJ2-1	-	TRBD1
CASSYQRQGGKLFF	TGTGCCAGCAGTTACCAACGGCAGGGCGGAAAACTGTTTTTT	TRBV6-5	TRBJ1-4	few	-
CASTPTGLNRGHFYEQFF	TGCGCCAGCACTCCAACGGGCCTTAACAGGGGGCACTTCTATGAGCAGTTCTTC	TRBV23-1	TRBJ2-1	-	TRBD1
CASSPEGGSNSPLHF	TGTGCCAGCAGCCCTGAGGGAGGTAGTAATTCACCCCTCCACTTT	TRBV6-4	TRBJ1-6	-	-
CASSGTGYEQYF	TGTGCCAGCAGTGGGACAGGGTACGAGCAGTACTTC	TRBV6-1	TRBJ2-7	-	TRBD1
CASSGSGGAGYEQYF	TGTGCCAGCAGTGGCTCAGGGGGCGCCGGGTACGAGCAGTACTTC	TRBV6-6	TRBJ2-7	-	TRBD1
CASSPRDRDEQFF	TGTGCCAGCAGTCCCCGGGACAGGGATGAGCAGTTCTTC	TRBV28	TRBJ2-1	few	TRBD1
CASSQDPQGLNSPLHF	TGTGCCAGCAGCCAAGATCCCCAGGGGTTGAATTCACCCCTCCACTTT	TRBV4-2	TRBJ1-6	-	-
CASKPSLLGEQYF	TGTGCCAGCAAGCCAAGCCTCCTAGGCGAGCAGTACTTC	TRBV2	TRBJ2-7	few	-
CASSQDLEREWSYNEQFF	TGCGCCAGCAGCCAAGATCTTGAGCGGGAATGGTCCTACAATGAGCAGTTCTTC	TRBV4-3	TRBJ2-1	-	TRBD2
CASSAGTGRGRRYGYTF	TGTGCCAGCAGCGCTGGGACAGGCCGAGGCAGAAGATATGGCTACACCTTC	TRBV9	TRBJ1-2	-	TRBD1
CASSLVQGGTYEQYF	TGTGCCAGCAGTTTAGTGCAGGGCGGCACCTACGAGCAGTACTTC	TRBV28	TRBJ2-7	-	-
CASRDRVNTGELFF	TGTGCCAGCAGGGACAGGGTTAACACCGGGGAGCTGTTTTTT	TRBV2	TRBJ2-2	few	TRBD1
CASSQGAGRYEQYF	TGCGCCAGCAGCCAAGGGGCAGGGAGGTACGAGCAGTACTTC	TRBV4-3	TRBJ2-7	few	-
CASSLAGPAETQYF	TGTGCCAGCAGTCTAGCGGGGCCAGCGGAGACCCAGTACTTC	TRBV7-7	TRBJ2-5	few	TRBD2
CASSTSTGSSYEQYF	TGTGCCAGCAGTACATCGACAGGGTCCTCCTACGAGCAGTACTTC	TRBV27	TRBJ2-7	-	TRBD1
CASSLAGGGGDNEQFF	TGTGCCAGCAGCTTGGCCGGAGGAGGGGGGGACAATGAGCAGTTCTTC	TRBV5-8	TRBJ2-1	-	-
CASSRGNEKLFF	TGTGCCAGCAGCCGGGGGAATGAAAAACTGTTTTTT	TRBV6-6	TRBJ1-4	-	-
CASSQDQRRGTEAFF	TGCGCCAGCAGCCAAGATCAGCGACGGGGGACCGAAGCTTTCTTT	TRBV4-1	TRBJ1-1	-	-